Below, 30 T cell receptor beta chains from the same sample are listed, as sequenced in a study of CD8+ T cells in alopecia areata. The sequencing template was cDNA reverse transcribed from extracted RNA. Only in-frame clones appear in the TCRdb table, and some are missing; sequencing was by immunoSEQ multiplex PCR. The data contain 150,000 to 180,000 clones, 45% to 60% of them singletons. This sample comprised CD8+ T cells sorted from blood, obtained at week 0. These receptors came from a human donor with alopecia areata.

This chain connects TRBV5-6 to TRBJ1-5, with D unclear. The CDR3 spans 15 residues. In germline, CDR1 is SGHDT, CDR2 YYEEEE. The V gene lost 0 bases and the J gene lost 6 bases, with 13 bases spanning the gap. The CDR3 bases are TGTGCCAGCAGCTTGGCCGCTACCCCGGTTCAGCCCCAGCATTTT. Protein product: CASSLAATPVQPQHF.

This clone was recorded a few times. The chain uses TRBV6-6 and TRBJ1-6; 7 bases are a match to TRBD1. Trimming removed 4 bases from V and 7 bases from J; junction bases left unmatched: 4. This CDR3 is built from 14 residues. Germline V gene data show CDR1 as MNHNY and CDR2 as SVGAGI (reference sequence). The DNA of the CDR3 is TGTGCCAGCAGTTCGGGACAGATCAATTCACCCCTCCACTTT. Amino acid sequence: CASSSGQINSPLHF.

The CDR3 reads CSVETGSNTGELFF. CDR3 in DNA: TGCAGCGTTGAAACAGGGTCCAACACCGGGGAGCTGTTTTTT. The chain uses TRBV29-1 and TRBJ2-2; D is possibly TRBD1 (6 bases). The CDR3 is 14 amino acids. Germline V gene data show CDR1 as SQVTM and CDR2 as ANQGSEA. The ends were cut back, 2 bases at V and 2 bases at J, with 9 bases in the middle.

The gene calls are TRBV7-9 and TRBJ1-2; D perhaps matches TRBD1 (5 bases). V gave up 2 bases and J gave up 4 bases, with 11 bases separating them. Looked up from germline, CDR1 is SEHNR and CDR2 is FQNEAQ (reference sequence). The CDR3 has 14 residues. The CDR3, as DNA: TGTGCCAGCAGCTTACAGGGAGGAGGCTATGGCTACACCTTC. It codes for CASSLQGGGYGYTF.

This clone was detected once. The chain has TRBV6-6 and TRBJ2-3; tentative D call: TRBD2 (5 bases). V shed 6 bases and J shed 4 bases, with 17 bases lying between them. Per germline, CDR1 MNHNY and CDR2 SVGAGI (reference sequence). This CDR3 contains 15 residues. CDR3 nucleotide sequence: TGTGCCAGCAGCCCCAAGCCAACTAGTCCAGATACGCAGTATTTT. This sequence encodes CASSPKPTSPDTQYF.

This clone came up a few times. This chain links TRBV29-1 with TRBJ2-1; D unclear. This CDR3 is built from 11 residues. Germline values: CDR1 SQVTM, CDR2 ANQGSEA. Trimming stripped 2 bases from V and 6 bases from J, with 5 bases between. The CDR3: CSVESINEQFF. The DNA of the CDR3 is TGCAGCGTTGAAAGTATCAATGAGCAGTTCTTC.

This chain joins TRBV7-3 and TRBJ1-4, with unresolved D. Trimming pared 2 bases from V and 4 bases from J, leaving 11 bases between. This CDR3 has 15 amino acids. Germline values: CDR1 SGHTA, CDR2 FQGTGA. The CDR3 DNA reads TGTGCCAGCAGCTTACGAGGCGGGGATAATGAAAAACTGTTTTTT. Encoded protein: CASSLRGGDNEKLFF.

The chain recombines TRBV10-3 with TRBJ2-3; 9 nucleotides line up with TRBD2. The germline V gene has CDR1 ENHRY and CDR2 SYGVKD. Germline trimming cut 2 bases from V and 2 bases from J; bases unmatched to any gene: 2. This CDR3 is built from 15 residues. The CDR3 is CAISEGTSHTDTQYF. The CDR3 nucleotides are TGTGCCATCAGTGAGGGGACTAGCCACACAGATACGCAGTATTTT.

The chain links TRBV30 to TRBJ1-1; tentative D call: TRBD1 (6 bases). The CDR3 has 11 amino acids. Germline V lookup: CDR1 GTSNPN, CDR2 SVGIG (reference sequence). Trimming took off 1 base at V and 8 bases at J, with 8 bases between the two ends. The CDR3 sequence: CAWSGTVEAFF. The CDR3 nucleotides are TGTGCCTGGAGTGGGACAGTCGAAGCTTTCTTT.

CDR3 in DNA: TGTGCCCAATGGGCTAGCGGTTACAATGAGCAGTTCTTC. Residues: CAQWASGYNEQFF. The rearrangement links TRBV5-4 to TRBJ2-1, with 7 bases that match TRBD2. CDR3 size: 13 residues. The germline CDR1 and CDR2 sequences are SGHNT and YYREEE (reference sequence). V was clipped by 10 bases and J by 4 bases; unmatched bases: 8.

In DNA form, the CDR3 reads TGCGCCAGCAGCCAAGATTTAGGCGGGGTAGACGAGCAGTACTTC. It translates to CASSQDLGGVDEQYF. The chain couples TRBV4-1 to TRBJ2-7, with D tentatively TRBD2 (6 bases). V gave up 0 bases and J gave up 5 bases, with 14 bases separating them. CDR3 length equals 15 residues. Germline CDR1 MGHRA, CDR2 YSYEKL.

The sample holds a few counts of this clone. The rearrangement uses TRBV7-9 and TRBJ1-6; D not resolved. Deletions cut 2 bases from V and 13 bases from J, with 9 bases between. The germline gives CDR1 SEHNR, CDR2 FQNEAQ (reference sequence). The CDR3 consists of 12 residues. DNA for the CDR3: TGTGCCAGCAGCTTAATGAGAGAGCCCCTCCACTTT. Translated, it gives CASSLMREPLHF. Together with reference TRBV7-9 and TRBJ1-6, the CDR3 gives the full variable domain: DTGVSQNPRHKITKRGQNVTFRCDPISEHNRLYWYRQTLGQGPEFLTYFQNEAQLEKSRLLSDRFSAERPKGSFSTLEIQRTEQGDSAMYLCASSLMREPLHFGNGTRLTVT.

The sample holds a few counts of this clone. V gene TRBV2 combines with J gene TRBJ1-4; 10 positions match TRBD1. V was clipped by 5 bases and J by 5 bases; unmatched bases: 5. Germline V lookup: CDR1 SNHLY, CDR2 FYNNEI. This CDR3 has 15 amino acids. The CDR3 region is CASSTTGGKNEKLFF. The CDR3 region has the DNA TGTGCCAGCAGTACGACAGGGGGCAAGAATGAAAAACTGTTTTTT.

The chain is built from TRBV30 and TRBJ1-5; D call uncertain. Per germline, CDR1 GTSNPN and CDR2 SVGIG (reference sequence). With 0 bases removed from V and 3 bases from J, the gap between germline ends came to 9 bases. This CDR3 has 14 residues. CDR3 region: CAWSVRGFNQPQHF. In nucleotides, the CDR3 is TGTGCCTGGAGTGTACGAGGGTTCAATCAGCCCCAGCATTTT.

The chain combines TRBV29-1 with TRBJ2-1, with D unclear. Germline assignment: CDR1 SQVTM and CDR2 ANQGSEA. The CDR3 is 11 amino acids. V was cut by 7 bases and J by 7 bases, with 11 bases left in between. Here the CDR3 DNA reads TGCAGCGCCTACGACCGTAATGAGCAGTTCTTC. Its protein is CSAYDRNEQFF.

V and J are TRBV4-3 and TRBJ1-5, with D possibly being TRBD1 (5 bases). This CDR3 is 15 amino acids long. Trimming left V 4 bases short and J 6 bases short, with 16 bases between. The germline CDR1 and CDR2 sequences are LGHNA and YSLEER. The CDR3 loop reads CASSPRGGEGQPQHF. In DNA form, the CDR3 reads TGCGCCAGCAGCCCACGCGGAGGGGAAGGTCAGCCCCAGCATTTT.

A remark on this clone: Other DNA sequences in this specimen translate into the identical CDR3. The chain combines TRBV4-3 with TRBJ2-7; maybe TRBD2 (5 bases). Germline loops: CDR1 LGHNA, CDR2 YSLEER. This CDR3 comprises 14 residues. Trimming pared 0 bases from V and 4 bases from J, leaving 10 bases between. For the CDR3, the DNA is TGCGCCAGCAGCCAAGATCGGGGTGGTTACGAGCAGTACTTC. Amino acids: CASSQDRGGYEQYF.

As regards this clone: This sample includes further DNA sequences coding for the same CDR3. The chain is built from TRBV4-1 and TRBJ1-2, with D unresolved. V was shortened by 1 base and J by 5 bases, with 5 bases between the two germline ends. The CDR3 spans 12 residues. CDR1 and CDR2 (germline): MGHRA, YSYEKL. The CDR3 reads CASSQGDYGYTF. CDR3 in DNA: TGCGCCAGCAGCCAAGGTGATTATGGCTACACCTTC.

Only one count was recorded for this clone. The likely explanation is a read error, given a far larger clone one base away. Because it lacks the conserved phenylalanine or tryptophan at the end, this CDR3 is likely a read error. It is unclear where the CDR3 begins or ends on the DNA, so no DNA is shown, and the CDR3 is as TCRdb lists it. This rearrangement joins TRBV29-1 to TRBJ1-2. Germline CDR1 SQVTM, CDR2 ANQGSEA. Ends included, the CDR3 has 14 residues. Here the CDR3 reads CSGGDREGDYGYTC.

This clone was observed a few times. The rearrangement uses TRBV29-1 and TRBJ2-2, with no clear D. This CDR3 is built from 13 residues. The V gene's germline CDR1 is SQVTM and CDR2 ANQGSEA. Deletions cut 1 base from V and 3 bases from J, with 6 bases between. CDR3 sequence: CSVEVGYTGELFF. The CDR3 nucleotides read TGCAGCGTTGAAGTTGGCTACACCGGGGAGCTGTTTTTT.

This clone has just a few counts. The chain combines TRBV28 with TRBJ1-1; D gene uncertain. The CDR3 length is 14 residues. The V end lost 4 bases, the J end lost 0 bases, and 9 bases lay between the germline ends. Germline CDR1 MDHEN, CDR2 SYDVKM. The CDR3 loop reads CASSYTVMNTEAFF. The CDR3 DNA reads TGTGCCAGCAGTTACACAGTGATGAACACTGAAGCTTTCTTT.

To note about this clone: Other nucleotide sequences in the sample specify the same CDR3. The genes are TRBV4-1 and TRBJ2-3; tentatively, D is TRBD2 (5 bases). Trimming removed 0 bases at V and 1 base at J, with 5 bases between. The germline gives CDR1 MGHRA, CDR2 YSYEKL. The CDR3 extends over 14 amino acids. The CDR3 sequence is CASSQDGGTDTQYF. DNA for the CDR3: TGCGCCAGCAGCCAAGACGGGGGCACAGATACGCAGTATTTT.

This clone was counted only a few times. V and J are TRBV10-3 and TRBJ1-2; D call uncertain. V shed 3 bases and J shed 5 bases, with 13 bases lying between them. The CDR3 contains 14 residues. The germline gives CDR1 ENHRY, CDR2 SYGVKD. CDR3 in amino acids: CAISDDLPAYGYTF. The CDR3 bases are TGTGCCATCAGTGACGACCTCCCGGCGTATGGCTACACCTTC.

This clone was detected a few times. The chain has TRBV9 and TRBJ2-2, with D possibly matching TRBD1 (6 bases). The ends were cut back, 0 bases at V and 3 bases at J, with 9 bases in the middle. CDR3 length: 15 residues. Germline CDR1 and CDR2: SGDLS and YYNGEE. As DNA, the CDR3 is TGTGCCAGCAGCGTAGACCCAGGGGACACCGGGGAGCTGTTTTTT. Protein product: CASSVDPGDTGELFF.

The rearrangement joins TRBV4-1 to TRBJ2-7; D remains unclear. Per germline, CDR1 MGHRA and CDR2 YSYEKL. The CDR3 runs to 15 residues. V was pared by 0 bases and J by 0 bases, with 9 bases between. DNA of the CDR3: TGCGCCAGCAGCCAAGACACCGGCACCTCCTACGAGCAGTACTTC. Its translation: CASSQDTGTSYEQYF.

This chain links TRBV15 with TRBJ1-5; the D is unclear. Germline lookup yields CDR1 LNHNV and CDR2 YYDKDF (reference sequence). The CDR3 is 14 residues long. V dropped 0 bases and J dropped 8 bases, with 11 bases sitting between them. CDR3 sequence: CATSRESPQEPQHF. The CDR3 coding sequence is TGTGCCACCAGCAGAGAGAGCCCCCAGGAGCCCCAGCATTTT. The full variable domain, rest sourced from reference TRBV15 and TRBJ1-5, is DAMVIQNPRYQVTQFGKPVTLSCSQTLNHNVMYWYQQKSSQAPKLLFHYYDKDFNNEADTPDNFQSRRPNTSFCFLDIRSPGLGDTAMYLCATSRESPQEPQHFGDGTRLSIL.

V usage is TRBV4-3 and J usage is TRBJ2-2; 8 nucleotides line up with TRBD1. After removal of 3 bases from V and 9 bases from J, the junction contained 12 bases not matched to a gene. This CDR3 is 16 amino acids long. Germline V gene data show CDR1 as LGHNA and CDR2 as YSLEER. CDR3 amino acids: CASSQGKTGAGRELFF. The CDR3, as DNA: TGCGCCAGCAGCCAGGGGAAGACAGGGGCAGGGAGGGAGCTGTTTTTT.

In this sample, this clone turned up a few times. This CDR3 is also generated by other DNA sequences in the sample. V gene TRBV30 combines with J gene TRBJ2-3, with TRBD1 matching 9 bases. The CDR3 has 14 amino acids. J lost 6 bases, V lost 1 base, and 5 bases had no gene match. From germline, CDR1 is GTSNPN and CDR2 SVGIG (reference sequence). The CDR3 spells CAWSAGTGTDTQYF. CDR3 DNA sequence: TGTGCCTGGAGTGCCGGGACAGGGACTGATACGCAGTATTTT.

The J gene is TRBJ1-2, the V gene TRBV30, with D maybe TRBD1 (6 bases). Trimming pared 3 bases from V and 8 bases from J, leaving 16 bases between. The CDR3 length is 13 residues. CDR1 is GTSNPN, CDR2 SVGIG, per germline (reference sequence). The chain's CDR3 is CAWSPGVVVGYTF. The DNA for the CDR3 is TGTGCCTGGAGCCCAGGGGTGGTGGTCGGCTACACCTTC.

The chain carries TRBV30 and TRBJ2-3; 9 bases map to TRBD1. The germline V gene encodes CDR1 GTSNPN and CDR2 SVGIG (reference sequence). With V trimmed by 2 bases and J by 2 bases, 2 bases remained unmatched. The CDR3 extends over 14 amino acids. The CDR3 protein is CAWSTGGNTDTQYF. CDR3 in DNA: TGTGCCTGGAGTACAGGGGGCAACACAGATACGCAGTATTTT.